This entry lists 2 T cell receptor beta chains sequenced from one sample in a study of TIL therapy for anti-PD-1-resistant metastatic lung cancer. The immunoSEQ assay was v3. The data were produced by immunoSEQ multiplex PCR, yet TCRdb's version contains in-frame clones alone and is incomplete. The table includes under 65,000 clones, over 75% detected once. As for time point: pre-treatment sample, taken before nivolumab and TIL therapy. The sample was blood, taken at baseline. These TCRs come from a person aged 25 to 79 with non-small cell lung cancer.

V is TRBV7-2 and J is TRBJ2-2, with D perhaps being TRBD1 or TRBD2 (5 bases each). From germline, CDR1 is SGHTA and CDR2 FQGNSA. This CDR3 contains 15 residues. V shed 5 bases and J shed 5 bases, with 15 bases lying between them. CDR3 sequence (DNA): TGTGCCAGCAGCCCCCGCGTGGGGGTGACCGGGGAGCTGTTTTTT. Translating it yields CASSPRVGVTGELFF.

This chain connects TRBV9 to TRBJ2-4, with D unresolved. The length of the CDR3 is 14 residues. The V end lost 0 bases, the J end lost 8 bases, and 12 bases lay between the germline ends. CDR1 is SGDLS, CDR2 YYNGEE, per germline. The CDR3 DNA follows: TGTGCCAGCAGCGTAGAGGCCCAGAAAGACATTCAGTACTTC. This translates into CASSVEAQKDIQYF.